This T cell receptor (beta chain) was found in a study of T cell responses to AZD1222 COVID-19 vaccine. Study-level background: Second-dose recipients at about 4 or about 12 weeks were treated as one pooled group.

General observations from the study: It was only a handful of AZD1222 recipients who were seropositive at baseline. Possibly, clonal diversity was underestimated; donors were largely white British and included more females.

The CDR3 extends over 14 amino acids. Trimming cost V 2 bases and J 6 bases; bases outside gene matches: 5. Germline V gene data show CDR1 as SGDLS and CDR2 as YYNGEE. In regard to this clone: The antigen remains unidentified.

TCRdb's table, derived via immunoSEQ multiplex PCR, lists solely in-frame clones and lacks some. The sample records approximately 120,000 clones, around 90% being singletons. The sample consisted of peripheral blood, taken on day 0 of AZD1222 vaccination. The chain recombines TRBV9 with TRBJ2-3; TRBD2 agrees at 8 bases. This receptor was identified in an adult in good health. CDR3 DNA sequence: TGTGCCAGCAGCGTCTTCGGGGGGGCGGATACGCAGTATTTT. It encodes CASSVFGGADTQYF.